These T cell receptor beta chains were read from a single sample in a study of CD8+ T cells in alopecia areata. TCRdb keeps only in-frame clones here, not all; method: immunoSEQ multiplex PCR. The profile shows around 160,000 clones, roughly 48% of them singletons. Material: CD4+ T cells sorted from blood. These receptor sequences come from a human donor with alopecia areata. Each CDR3 is given with its conserved first and last residue. The D gene is left open where the match is weak. Clone size is shown for a subset of rows, as once, few, many or a class of expanded clone.

clone_size	d_call	v_call	j_call	cdr3_nt	cdr3_aa
few	TRBD2	TRBV30	TRBJ2-1	TGTGCCTGGAGTAACTCGGGACTAGCGGCCACCAATGAGCAGTTCTTC	CAWSNSGLAATNEQFF
once	-	TRBV29-1	TRBJ2-7	TGCAGCGTAGGGGGGGGTGCCTACTACGAGCAGTACTTC	CSVGGGAYYEQYF
-	-	TRBV7-9	TRBJ2-5	TGTGCCAGCAGCTTAGTATCGGTACAAGAGACCCAGTACTTC	CASSLVSVQETQYF
-	-	TRBV20-1	TRBJ2-1	TGCAGTGCCCGACGACAGAATGAGCAGTTCTTC	CSARRQNEQFF
-	-	TRBV30	TRBJ2-2	TGTGCCTGGAGTGTACAAGGGCCCGCCACCGGGGAGCTGTTTTTT	CAWSVQGPATGELFF
-	-	TRBV29-1	TRBJ2-1	TGCAGCGTTGAAGAAGGCTACAATGAGCAGTTCTTC	CSVEEGYNEQFF
-	TRBD1	TRBV2	TRBJ1-5	TGTGCCAGCAGTAAACGACAGGGGTTTAGCAATCAGCCCCAGCATTTT	CASSKRQGFSNQPQHF
-	-	TRBV28	TRBJ1-2	TGTGCCAGCACTCTGAGGGCGGAGACCTATGACTACACCTTC	CASTLRAETYDYTF
few	TRBD1	TRBV19	TRBJ2-2	TGTGCCAGTAGAGTACAGGGGGCCTCGAACACCGGGGAGCTGTTTTTT	CASRVQGASNTGELFF
-	-	TRBV19	TRBJ1-5	TGTGCCAGTAGTATAAGCAATCAGCCCCAGCATTTT	CASSISNQPQHF
-	-	TRBV28	TRBJ1-1	TGTGCCAGCAGTCCCCTATGGACAGCAATGAACACTGAAGCTTTCTTT	CASSPLWTAMNTEAFF
few	-	TRBV29-1	TRBJ1-2	TGCAGCGTCGCCCAAGGGGCTAACTATGGCTACACCTTC	CSVAQGANYGYTF
-	-	TRBV7-9	TRBJ1-5	TGTGCCAGCAGCTTAGGTTCAGGGATGCCGGAGGCGGATCAGCCCCAGCATTTT	CASSLGSGMPEADQPQHF
once	-	TRBV23-1	TRBJ2-7	TGCGCCAGCAGTCAATCTGCCAAGGAAGTTTGGTACGAGCAGTACTTC	CASSQSAKEVWYEQYF
-	-	TRBV10-2	TRBJ2-2	TGCGCCACGGGGGACCCCGGATGGAACACCGGGGAGCTGTTTTTT	CATGDPGWNTGELFF
few	TRBD2	TRBV4-1	TRBJ2-1	TGCGCCAGCAGCCAAGAACTAGCGGGAGGGCCCAATGAGCAGTTCTTC	CASSQELAGGPNEQFF
-	-	TRBV30	TRBJ1-1	TGTGCCTGGAATTTGTTGAACACTGAAGCTTTCTTT	CAWNLLNTEAFF
-	TRBD2	TRBV5-1	TRBJ2-3	TGCGCCAGCAGCTTTGGGATTACGGGGGGAGAGGATACGCAGTATTTT	CASSFGITGGEDTQYF
once	-	TRBV30	TRBJ2-4	TGTGCCTGGAGTGACCTGGGAGGTCGTATGTCGGCCAAAAACATTCAGTACTTC	CAWSDLGGRMSAKNIQYF
-	TRBD1	TRBV29-1	TRBJ1-4	TGCAGCGCTGGACAGGGGCAGGAAAAACTGTTTTTT	CSAGQGQEKLFF
-	TRBD2	TRBV19	TRBJ2-7	TGTGCCAGTAGTAAGCGGGCGGGCGGGAGGACCTACGAGCAGTACTTC	CASSKRAGGRTYEQYF
-	-	TRBV4-1	TRBJ2-5	TGCGCCAGCAGCCCAGGGGACTTCAGGACCCAGTACTTC	CASSPGDFRTQYF
-	-	TRBV20-1	TRBJ2-1	TGCAGTGCTTCTCGTAATGAGCAGTTCTTC	CSASRNEQFF
-	-	TRBV6-1	TRBJ1-1	TGTGCCAGCAGAGAGGGTACAGGGAGCACTGAAGCTTTCTTT	CASREGTGSTEAFF
-	TRBD1	TRBV11-2	TRBJ1-2	TGTGCCAGCAGCTCGATTGGGACAGCCACTAACTATGGCTACACCTTC	CASSSIGTATNYGYTF
-	-	TRBV5-6	TRBJ1-2	TGTGCCAGCAGGTATATTTCCGGGACCGGCCTCTATGGCTACACCTTC	CASRYISGTGLYGYTF
-	-	TRBV15	TRBJ1-5	TGTGCCACCAGCAGAGACAGGGTCTCTAGCAATCAGCCCCAGCATTTT	CATSRDRVSSNQPQHF
-	TRBD1	TRBV15	TRBJ2-2	TGTGCCACCAGCAGAGATTCAGGGGGCAGGACCGGGGAGCTGTTTTTT	CATSRDSGGRTGELFF
-	-	TRBV20-1	TRBJ2-5	TGCAGTGCCGCCCACCAAGAGACCCAGTACTTC	CSAAHQETQYF
-	TRBD2	TRBV2	TRBJ2-3	TGTGCCAGCAGTTTGACTAGCGGGCCTCACCCATTT	CASSLTSGPHPF
-	TRBD2	TRBV29-1	TRBJ2-1	TGCAGCGTTCGGCGACTAGCGGGTAACAATGAGCAGTTCTTC	CSVRRLAGNNEQFF
-	TRBD1	TRBV29-1	TRBJ1-1	TGCAGCGTTGCTCAGACAGGGGGCGAAACTGAAGCTTTCTTT	CSVAQTGGETEAFF
-	-	TRBV9	TRBJ2-1	TGTGCCAGCAGCGTAGAGGGACTGAACCCCGGCAATGAGCAGTTCTTC	CASSVEGLNPGNEQFF
-	-	TRBV4-1	TRBJ2-1	TGCGCCAGCAGCCAAGTAGGACAGCTCTACAATGAGCAGTTCTTC	CASSQVGQLYNEQFF
few	TRBD2	TRBV29-1	TRBJ2-1	TGCAGCGTCCTAGCGGGACCCCTTTACAATGAGCAGTTCTTC	CSVLAGPLYNEQFF
-	-	TRBV4-1	TRBJ1-2	TGCGCCAGCAGCCACCCCCCGGGCAGGGTCTATGGCTACACCTTC	CASSHPPGRVYGYTF
-	-	TRBV2	TRBJ2-5	TGTGCCAGCAGTGAAATAGGGGCAGGGACCCAGTACTTC	CASSEIGAGTQYF
-	-	TRBV14	TRBJ2-7	TGTGCCAGCAGCCAAGATGAAGGAAACTACGAGCAGTACTTC	CASSQDEGNYEQYF
few	-	TRBV9	TRBJ2-3	TGTGCCAGCAGCGACCACATACGGGGGACGCAGTATTTT	CASSDHIRGTQYF
many	-	TRBV4-1	TRBJ1-3	TGCGCCAGCAGCCTCCAGGAATCTGGAAACACCATATATTTT	CASSLQESGNTIYF
few	TRBD2	TRBV19	TRBJ2-1	TGTGCCAGTAGTACCACTCCACTAGCGGGAGAAGGTTCCGGTGAGCAGTTCTTC	CASSTTPLAGEGSGEQFF
-	-	TRBV7-2	TRBJ2-5	TGTGCCAGCAGCTCTCACATAGGGGGATACCAGCTCCAAGAGACCCAGTACTTC	CASSSHIGGYQLQETQYF
few	-	TRBV5-1	TRBJ2-3	TGCGCCAGCAGCTTGGAACAGGGCTCGGATACGCAGTATTTT	CASSLEQGSDTQYF
-	TRBD1	TRBV7-9	TRBJ2-2	TGTGCCAGCAGCTTGGACAGGGGCGGCTCCGGGGAGCTGTTTTTT	CASSLDRGGSGELFF
-	TRBD1	TRBV29-1	TRBJ2-7	TGCAGCGTTGAAGGGGACAGGTGGTCCTACGAGCAGTACTTC	CSVEGDRWSYEQYF
few	TRBD1	TRBV11-2	TRBJ2-1	TGTGCCAGCAGCATACAGGGGTCCTACAATGAGCAGTTCTTC	CASSIQGSYNEQFF
-	-	TRBV6-1	TRBJ1-2	TGTGCCAGCAGTGAATCGGGGTGGGGCTACACCTTC	CASSESGWGYTF
-	TRBD2	TRBV7-2	TRBJ2-2	TGTGCCAGCAGCCGACTTAAACCGGGACTAGCGGGAAAGGCCGGGGAGCTGTTTTTT	CASSRLKPGLAGKAGELFF
-	TRBD1	TRBV7-9	TRBJ2-7	TGTGCCAGCATCGGCCGGGACAGTCCCTACGAGCAGTACTTC	CASIGRDSPYEQYF